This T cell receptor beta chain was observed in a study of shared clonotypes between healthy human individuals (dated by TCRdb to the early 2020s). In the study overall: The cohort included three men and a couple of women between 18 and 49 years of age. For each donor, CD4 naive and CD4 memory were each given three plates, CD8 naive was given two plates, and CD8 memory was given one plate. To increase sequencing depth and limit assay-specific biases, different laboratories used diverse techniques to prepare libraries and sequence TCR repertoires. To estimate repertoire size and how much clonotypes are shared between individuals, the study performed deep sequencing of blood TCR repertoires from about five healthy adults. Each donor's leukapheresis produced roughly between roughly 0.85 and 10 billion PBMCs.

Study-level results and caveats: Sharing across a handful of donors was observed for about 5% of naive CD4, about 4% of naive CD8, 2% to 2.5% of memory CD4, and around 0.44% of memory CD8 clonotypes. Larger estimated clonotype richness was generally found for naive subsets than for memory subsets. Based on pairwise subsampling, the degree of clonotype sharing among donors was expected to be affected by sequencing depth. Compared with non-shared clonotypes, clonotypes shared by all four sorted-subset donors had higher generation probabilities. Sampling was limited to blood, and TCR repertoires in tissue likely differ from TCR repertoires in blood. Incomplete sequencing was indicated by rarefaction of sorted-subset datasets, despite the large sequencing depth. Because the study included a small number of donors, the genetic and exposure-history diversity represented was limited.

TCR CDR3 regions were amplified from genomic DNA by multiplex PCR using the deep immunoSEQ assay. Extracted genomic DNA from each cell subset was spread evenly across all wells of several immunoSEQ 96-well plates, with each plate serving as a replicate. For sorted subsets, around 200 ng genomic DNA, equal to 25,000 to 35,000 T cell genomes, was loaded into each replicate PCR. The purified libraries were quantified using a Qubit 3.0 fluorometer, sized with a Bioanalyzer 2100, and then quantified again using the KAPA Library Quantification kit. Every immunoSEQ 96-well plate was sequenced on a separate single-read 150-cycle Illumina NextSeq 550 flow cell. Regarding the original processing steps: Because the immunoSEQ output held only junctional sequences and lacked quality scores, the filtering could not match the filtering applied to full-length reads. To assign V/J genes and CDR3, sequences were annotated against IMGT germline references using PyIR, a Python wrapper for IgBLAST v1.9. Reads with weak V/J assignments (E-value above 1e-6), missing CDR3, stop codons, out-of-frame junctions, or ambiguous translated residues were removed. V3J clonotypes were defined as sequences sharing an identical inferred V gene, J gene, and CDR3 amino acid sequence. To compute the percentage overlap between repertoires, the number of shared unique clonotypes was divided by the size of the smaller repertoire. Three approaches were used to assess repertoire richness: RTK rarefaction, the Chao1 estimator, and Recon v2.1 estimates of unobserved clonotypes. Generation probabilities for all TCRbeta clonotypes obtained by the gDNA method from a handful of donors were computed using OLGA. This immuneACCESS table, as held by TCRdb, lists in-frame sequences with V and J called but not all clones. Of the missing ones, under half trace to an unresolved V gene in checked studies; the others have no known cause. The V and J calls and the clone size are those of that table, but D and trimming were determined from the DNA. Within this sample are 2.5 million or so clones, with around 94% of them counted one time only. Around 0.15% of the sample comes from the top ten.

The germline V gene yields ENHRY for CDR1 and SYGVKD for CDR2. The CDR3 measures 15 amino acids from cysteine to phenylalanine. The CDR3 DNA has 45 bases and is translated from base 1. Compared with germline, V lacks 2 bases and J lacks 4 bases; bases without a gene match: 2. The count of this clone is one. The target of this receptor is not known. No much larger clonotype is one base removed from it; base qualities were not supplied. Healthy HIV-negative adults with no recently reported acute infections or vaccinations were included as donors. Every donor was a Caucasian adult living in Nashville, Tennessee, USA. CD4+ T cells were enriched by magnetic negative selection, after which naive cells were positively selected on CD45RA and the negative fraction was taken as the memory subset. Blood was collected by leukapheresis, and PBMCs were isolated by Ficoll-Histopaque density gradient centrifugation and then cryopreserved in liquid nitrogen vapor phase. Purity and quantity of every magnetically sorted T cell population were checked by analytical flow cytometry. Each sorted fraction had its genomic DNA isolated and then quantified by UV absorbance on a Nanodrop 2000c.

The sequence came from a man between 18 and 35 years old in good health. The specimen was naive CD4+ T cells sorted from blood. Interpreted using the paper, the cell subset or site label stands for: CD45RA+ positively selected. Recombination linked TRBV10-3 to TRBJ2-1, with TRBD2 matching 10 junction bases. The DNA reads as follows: TGTGCCATCAGTGAGAGCGGGAGGGGGTACAATGAGCAGTTCTTC. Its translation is CAISESGRGYNEQFF.